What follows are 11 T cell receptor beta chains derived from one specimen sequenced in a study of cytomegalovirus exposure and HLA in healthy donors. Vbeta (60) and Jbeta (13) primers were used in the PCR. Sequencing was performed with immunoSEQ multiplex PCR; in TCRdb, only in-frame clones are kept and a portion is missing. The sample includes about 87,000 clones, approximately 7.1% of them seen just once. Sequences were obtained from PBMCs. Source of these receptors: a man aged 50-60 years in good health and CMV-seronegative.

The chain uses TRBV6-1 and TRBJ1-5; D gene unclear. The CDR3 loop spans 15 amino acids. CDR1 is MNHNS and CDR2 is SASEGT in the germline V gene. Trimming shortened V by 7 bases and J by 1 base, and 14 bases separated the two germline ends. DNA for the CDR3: TGTGCCAGCACCGAGGCGGCACCGAGCAATCAGCCCCAGCATTTT. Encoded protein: CASTEAAPSNQPQHF.

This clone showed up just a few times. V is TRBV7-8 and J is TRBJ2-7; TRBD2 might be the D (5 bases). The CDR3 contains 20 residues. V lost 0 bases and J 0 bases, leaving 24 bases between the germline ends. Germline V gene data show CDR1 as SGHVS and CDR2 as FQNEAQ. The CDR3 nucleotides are TGTGCCAGCAGCTTAGCGTTGAGGAGGCTGGCTAGCCTTAGCTCCTACGAGCAGTACTTC. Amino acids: CASSLALRRLASLSSYEQYF.

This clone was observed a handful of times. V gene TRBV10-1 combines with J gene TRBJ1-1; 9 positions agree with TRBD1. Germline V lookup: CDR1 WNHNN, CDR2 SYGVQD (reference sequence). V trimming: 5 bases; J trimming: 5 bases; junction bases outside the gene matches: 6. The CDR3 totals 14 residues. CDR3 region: CASSLGQGRTEAFF. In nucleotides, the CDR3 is TGCGCCAGCAGTTTGGGACAGGGACGTACTGAAGCTTTCTTT.

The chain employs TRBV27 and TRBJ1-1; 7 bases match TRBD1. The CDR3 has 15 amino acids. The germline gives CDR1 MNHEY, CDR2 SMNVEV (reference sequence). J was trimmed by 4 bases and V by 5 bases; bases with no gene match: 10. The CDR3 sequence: CASSPRQGPSTEAFF. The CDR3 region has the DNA TGTGCCAGCAGTCCAAGACAGGGCCCAAGCACTGAAGCTTTCTTT.

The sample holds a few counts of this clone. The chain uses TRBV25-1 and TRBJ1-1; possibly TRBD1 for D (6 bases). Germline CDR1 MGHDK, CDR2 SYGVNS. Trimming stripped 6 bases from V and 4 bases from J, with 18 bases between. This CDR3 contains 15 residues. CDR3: CASRPGHLVGTEAFF. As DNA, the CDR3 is TGTGCCAGCAGACCGGGACACCTTGTTGGCACTGAAGCTTTCTTT. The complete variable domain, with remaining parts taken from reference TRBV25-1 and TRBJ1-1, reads EADIYQTPRYLVIGTGKKITLECSQTMGHDKMYWYQQDPGMELHLIHYSYGVNSTEKGDLSSESTVSRIRTEHFPLTLESARPSHTSQYLCASRPGHLVGTEAFFGQGTRLTVV.

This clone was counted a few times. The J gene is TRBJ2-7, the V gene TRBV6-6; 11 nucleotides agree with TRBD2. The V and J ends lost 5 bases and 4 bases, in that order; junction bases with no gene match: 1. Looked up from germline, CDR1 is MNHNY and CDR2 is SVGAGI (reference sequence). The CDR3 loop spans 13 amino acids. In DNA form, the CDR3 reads TGTGCCAGCAGTCCTAGCGGGGGGTACGAGCAGTACTTC. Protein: CASSPSGGYEQYF.

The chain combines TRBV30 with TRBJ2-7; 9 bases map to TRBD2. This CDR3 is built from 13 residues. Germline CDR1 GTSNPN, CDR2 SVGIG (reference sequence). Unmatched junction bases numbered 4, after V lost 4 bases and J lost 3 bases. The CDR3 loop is CAWMLAGSYEQYF. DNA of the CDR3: TGTGCCTGGATGCTAGCGGGAAGCTACGAGCAGTACTTC.

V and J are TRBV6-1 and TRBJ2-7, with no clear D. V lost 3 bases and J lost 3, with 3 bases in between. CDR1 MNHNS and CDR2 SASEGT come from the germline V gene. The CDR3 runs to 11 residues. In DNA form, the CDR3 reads TGTGCCAGCAGTGACAACTACGAGCAGTACTTC. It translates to CASSDNYEQYF.

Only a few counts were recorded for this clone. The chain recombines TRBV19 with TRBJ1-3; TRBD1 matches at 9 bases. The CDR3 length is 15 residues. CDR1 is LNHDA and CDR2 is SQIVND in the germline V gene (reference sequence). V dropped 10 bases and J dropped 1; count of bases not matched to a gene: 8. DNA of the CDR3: TGTGCCACTCATACAGGGGGCCTTTCTGGAAACACCATATATTTT. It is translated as CATHTGGLSGNTIYF.

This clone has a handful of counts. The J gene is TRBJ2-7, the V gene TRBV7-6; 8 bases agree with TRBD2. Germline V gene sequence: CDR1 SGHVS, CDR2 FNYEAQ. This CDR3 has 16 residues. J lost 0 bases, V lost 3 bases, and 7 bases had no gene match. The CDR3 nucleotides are TGTGCCAGCAGCTTTTCTAGCGGGTTGAGCTCCTACGAGCAGTACTTC. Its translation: CASSFSSGLSSYEQYF.

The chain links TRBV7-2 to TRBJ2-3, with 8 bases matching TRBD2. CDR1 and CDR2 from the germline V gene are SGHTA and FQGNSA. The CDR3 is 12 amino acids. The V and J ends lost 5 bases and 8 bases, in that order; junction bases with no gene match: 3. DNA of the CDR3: TGTGCCAGCAGCCCCCGGGGGGGTACGCAGTATTTT. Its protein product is CASSPRGGTQYF. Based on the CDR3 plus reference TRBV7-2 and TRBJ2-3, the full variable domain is GAGVSQSPSNKVTEKGKDVELRCDPISGHTALYWYRQSLGQGLEFLIYFQGNSAPDKSGLPSDRFSAERTGGSVSTLTIQRTQQEDSAVYLCASSPRGGTQYFGPGTRLTVL.